A single sample gave rise to the 24 T cell receptor beta chains below, sequenced in a study of blood T cell repertoires in COVID-19. Profiled with immunoSEQ multiplex PCR; TCRdb holds only in-frame clones, not every one. This table holds 95,000 to 100,000 clones, approximately 90% found once. The sequenced sample was peripheral blood. Receptors originate from a man aged 50 or older with acute or convalescent COVID-19.

V and J are TRBV10-1 and TRBJ1-1; D is possibly TRBD1 (5 bases). Germline CDR1 is WNHNN and CDR2 is SYGVQD (reference sequence). Trimming removed 2 bases at V and 6 bases at J, with 13 bases between. This CDR3 comprises 14 residues. The CDR3 sequence is CASSEIREDAEAFF. The CDR3 nucleotides are TGCGCCAGCAGTGAGATCAGGGAGGACGCTGAAGCTTTCTTT.

The genes are TRBV6-1 and TRBJ1-5; D is undetermined. The CDR3 runs 13 residues. Germline values: CDR1 MNHNS, CDR2 SASEGT. V lost 2 bases and J lost 3, with 5 bases in between. The CDR3 DNA reads TGTGCCAGCAGTGAACAGTACAATCAGCCCCAGCATTTT. Protein sequence: CASSEQYNQPQHF.

The chain carries TRBV7-8 and TRBJ2-6; a weak D match, TRBD2 (6 bases). The germline gives CDR1 SGHVS, CDR2 FQNEAQ. This CDR3 has 16 amino acids. V shed 4 bases and J shed 0 bases, with 10 bases lying between them. The DNA of the CDR3 is TGTGCCAGCAGCTACACCGGGGGCTCTGGGGCCAACGTCCTGACTTTC. This sequence encodes CASSYTGGSGANVLTF.

As regards this clone: Other DNA sequences from this sample encode an identical CDR3 as well. J is TRBJ1-2 and V is TRBV7-2, with 8 bases that match TRBD1. Germline V CDR1 and CDR2: SGHTA, FQGNSA. With 6 bases clipped from V and 2 bases from J, the junction kept 8 bases outside the gene matches. This CDR3 is built from 15 residues. The chain's CDR3 is CASSLSGQGNYGYTF. In nucleotides, the CDR3 is TGTGCCAGCAGTCTCTCCGGACAGGGCAACTATGGCTACACCTTC.

The rearrangement joins TRBV11-2 to TRBJ1-3; no firm D call. Germline CDR1 and CDR2: SGHAT and FQNNGV. The CDR3 spans 15 residues. V lost 1 base and J 0 bases, leaving 7 bases between the germline ends. The CDR3 region has the DNA TGTGCCAGCAGCTTAGGGTACAGCTCTGGAAACACCATATATTTT. Translating it yields CASSLGYSSGNTIYF. The full variable domain, with the rest looked up from reference TRBV11-2 and TRBJ1-3, is EAGVAQSPRYKIIEKRQSVAFWCNPISGHATLYWYQQILGQGPKLLIQFQNNGVVDDSQLPKDRFSAERLKGVDSTLKIQPAKLEDSAVYLCASSLGYSSGNTIYFGEGSWLTVV.

This clone was picked up one time. This rearrangement joins TRBV10-3 to TRBJ1-2, with D possibly TRBD1 on 6 matching bases. Germline CDR1 is ENHRY and CDR2 is SYGVKD. V lost 7 bases to trimming and J lost 5 bases, with 14 bases between them. CDR3 length: 13 amino acids. DNA for the CDR3: TGTGCCATCATGCGGACAGCTGAGTATGGCTACACCTTC. It encodes CAIMRTAEYGYTF.

The rearrangement joins TRBV27 to TRBJ2-5; possibly TRBD2 for D (5 bases). Germline CDR1 is MNHEY and CDR2 is SMNVEV (reference sequence). V lost 2 bases, J lost 2 bases, and 12 bases lay in between. There are 15 residues in the CDR3. CDR3 sequence reads: CASSLTRVLQETQYF. For the CDR3, the DNA is TGTGCCAGCAGTTTAACTAGGGTTTTACAAGAGACCCAGTACTTC.

The chain carries TRBV18 and TRBJ2-7, with TRBD2 matching over 12 bases. J was trimmed by 0 bases and V by 3 bases; bases with no gene match: 9. Germline V gene lookup returns CDR1 KGHSH and CDR2 LQKENI. The CDR3 extends over 18 amino acids. CDR3 bases: TGTGCCAGCTCACCCCTGTCGGGACTAGCGGGCAGCTCCTACGAGCAGTACTTC. Its protein is CASSPLSGLAGSSYEQYF. Together with reference TRBV18 and TRBJ2-7, the CDR3 gives the full variable domain: NAGVMQNPRHLVRRRGQEARLRCSPMKGHSHVYWYRQLPEEGLKFMVYLQKENIIDESGMPKERFSAEFPKEGPSILRIQQVVRGDSAAYFCASSPLSGLAGSSYEQYFGPGTRLTVT.

The chain joins TRBV7-6 to TRBJ1-3, with D perhaps matching TRBD1 (5 bases). The CDR3 runs 15 residues. From germline, CDR1 is SGHVS and CDR2 FNYEAQ. The V gene lost 3 bases and the J gene lost 2 bases, with 11 bases spanning the gap. This CDR3 reads CASSFGGITGNTIYF. CDR3 nucleotides: TGTGCCAGCAGCTTCGGGGGAATTACTGGAAACACCATATATTTT.

The chain employs TRBV7-3 and TRBJ1-4, with D unclear. Germline CDR1 reads SGHTA; CDR2 reads FQGTGA. Trimming removed 3 bases at V and 6 bases at J, with 8 bases between. The CDR3 runs 13 residues. The CDR3 protein is CASSFRQDEKLFF. For the CDR3, the DNA is TGTGCCAGCAGCTTCAGGCAAGATGAAAAACTGTTTTTT.

The chain employs TRBV5-6 and TRBJ1-2, with D possibly matching TRBD1 (6 bases). From germline, CDR1 is SGHDT and CDR2 YYEEEE. The CDR3 covers 13 residues. With 1 base removed from V and 8 bases from J, the gap between germline ends came to 12 bases. The CDR3 protein is CASSLPRDKGYTF. CDR3 nucleotides: TGTGCCAGCAGCTTGCCCAGGGACAAAGGCTACACCTTC.

The chain joins TRBV10-1 to TRBJ1-2, with TRBD1 identical over 8 bases. The CDR3 spans 17 residues. V lost 2 bases and J lost 8; bases outside the gene matches: 16. Germline CDR1 is WNHNN and CDR2 is SYGVQD (reference sequence). CDR3 residues: CASSEPRPPGQGGGYTF. The DNA for the CDR3 is TGCGCCAGCAGTGAGCCCAGACCGCCTGGACAGGGCGGGGGCTACACCTTC.

The genes are TRBV29-1 and TRBJ1-1; no clear D. In germline, CDR1 is SQVTM, CDR2 ANQGSEA. The CDR3 extends over 14 amino acids. Trimming shortened V by 1 base and J by 5 bases, and 14 bases separated the two germline ends. The CDR3 DNA sequence: TGCAGCGTTGAAGGAAGTGGGCCCCGGACTGAAGCTTTCTTT. It yields the protein CSVEGSGPRTEAFF.

The chain uses TRBV7-6 and TRBJ2-1; D possibly corresponds to TRBD1 (7 bases). The CDR3 runs 17 residues. Looked up from germline, CDR1 is SGHVS and CDR2 is FNYEAQ. Trimming took 1 base from V and 2 from J, leaving 15 bases between them. DNA for the CDR3: TGTGCCAGCAGCTTAGGCGGAGGGGGCGTTGCCTACAATGAGCAGTTCTTC. It yields the protein CASSLGGGGVAYNEQFF. The full variable domain, completed using reference TRBV7-6 and TRBJ2-1, is GAGVSQSPRYKVTKRGQDVALRCDPISGHVSLYWYRQALGQGPEFLTYFNYEAQQDKSGLPNDRFSAERPEGSISTLTIQRTEQRDSAMYRCASSLGGGGVAYNEQFFGPGTRLTVL.

V gene TRBV7-6 combines with J gene TRBJ2-3; 12 nucleotides align to TRBD2. The CDR3 is 17 amino acids. Germline V CDR1 and CDR2: SGHVS, FNYEAQ. The ends lost 4 bases at V and 5 bases at J; junction bases unmatched: 10. Here the CDR3 DNA reads TGTGCCAGCAGCTCAAGACTAGCGGGGGCGAAGGGAGATACGCAGTATTTT. Translation: CASSSRLAGAKGDTQYF.

The J gene is TRBJ1-1, the V gene TRBV6-4; 7 bases fit TRBD1. This CDR3 is built from 15 residues. Germline V gene lookup returns CDR1 MRHNA and CDR2 SNTAGT. V shed 5 bases, J shed 1 base, and the junction held 7 bases outside the gene matches. This CDR3 reads CASSKNRGGNTEAFF. CDR3 in DNA: TGTGCCAGCAGTAAAAACAGGGGTGGGAACACTGAAGCTTTCTTT.

The chain couples TRBV3-1 (or the pseudogene TRBV3-2) to TRBJ1-6; 10 bases align to TRBD1. CDR1 and CDR2 from the germline V gene are LGHDT and YNNKEL (reference sequence). The CDR3 is made up of 17 amino acids. J was trimmed by 5 bases and V by 6 bases; bases with no gene match: 10. This chain's CDR3 is CASSHLGTGANNSPLHF. The CDR3 nucleotides are TGTGCCAGCAGTCACCTTGGGACAGGGGCAAATAATTCACCCCTCCACTTT.

The chain recombines TRBV5-8 with TRBJ1-6; a weak D match, TRBD1 (5 bases). Trimming removed 0 bases at V and 10 bases at J, with 20 bases between. The germline gives CDR1 SGHTS, CDR2 YDEGEE. This CDR3 has 17 amino acids. CDR3 residues: CASSLARQGNRWSPLHF. The CDR3 DNA reads as TGTGCCAGCAGCTTGGCCCGGCAGGGTAATCGTTGGTCACCCCTCCACTTT. The full variable domain, with the rest looked up from reference TRBV5-8 and TRBJ1-6, is EAGVTQSPTHLIKTRGQQATLRCSPISGHTSVYWYQQALGLGLQFLLWYDEGEERNRGNFPPRFSGRQFPNYSSELNVNALELEDSALYLCASSLARQGNRWSPLHFGNGTRLTVT.

The V gene is TRBV6-5, the J gene TRBJ1-2; D unclear. The germline CDR1 and CDR2 sequences are MNHEY and SVGAGI. V was shortened by 6 bases and J by 0 bases, with 8 bases between the two germline ends. The CDR3 contains 13 residues. CDR3: CASSPQANYGYTF. The CDR3 coding sequence is TGTGCCAGCAGCCCACAAGCTAACTATGGCTACACCTTC.

The rearrangement links TRBV27 to TRBJ2-2, with 12 bases identical to TRBD2. Germline V gene data show CDR1 as MNHEY and CDR2 as SMNVEV (reference sequence). The CDR3 spans 17 residues. The ends lost 4 bases at V and 8 bases at J; junction bases unmatched: 11. CDR3 in amino acids: CASSSGRTSGARGELFF. The CDR3 DNA sequence: TGTGCCAGCAGTTCCGGGCGGACTAGCGGGGCCAGGGGGGAGCTGTTTTTT.

V gene TRBV5-1 combines with J gene TRBJ2-5; TRBD2 is a possible D gene (6 bases). With 4 bases removed from V and 10 bases from J, the gap between germline ends came to 17 bases. The germline gives CDR1 SGHRS, CDR2 YFSETQ. The CDR3 runs 13 residues. CDR3 coding DNA: TGCGCCAGCAGCCCGGGACTCCCGTGGGACCAGTACTTC. Translating gives CASSPGLPWDQYF.

The rearrangement links TRBV27 to TRBJ2-3; a weak D match, TRBD1 (5 bases). From germline, CDR1 is MNHEY and CDR2 SMNVEV (reference sequence). V lost 11 bases to trimming and J lost 9 bases, with 15 bases between them. The CDR3 has 11 amino acids. DNA for the CDR3: TGTGCCGCACTGTCAGGGTTCACGCAGTATTTT. Its translation is CAALSGFTQYF.

V gene TRBV27 combines with J gene TRBJ1-5; D unclear. CDR3 size: 16 residues. Germline CDR1 and CDR2: MNHEY and SMNVEV (reference sequence). V lost 0 bases, J lost 1 base, and 10 bases lay in between. In DNA, the CDR3 is TGTGCCAGCAGTTTATCCTGGGGAGTAAGCAATCAGCCCCAGCATTTT. Translation gives CASSLSWGVSNQPQHF.

This chain connects TRBV9 to TRBJ1-6, with 7 bases fitting TRBD1. This CDR3 spans 13 amino acids. The germline V gene encodes CDR1 SGDLS and CDR2 YYNGEE. With V trimmed by 7 bases and J by 5 bases, 3 bases remained unmatched. DNA for the CDR3: TGTGCCAGCGGACAGGTAGATAATTCACCCCTCCACTTT. Translation: CASGQVDNSPLHF.